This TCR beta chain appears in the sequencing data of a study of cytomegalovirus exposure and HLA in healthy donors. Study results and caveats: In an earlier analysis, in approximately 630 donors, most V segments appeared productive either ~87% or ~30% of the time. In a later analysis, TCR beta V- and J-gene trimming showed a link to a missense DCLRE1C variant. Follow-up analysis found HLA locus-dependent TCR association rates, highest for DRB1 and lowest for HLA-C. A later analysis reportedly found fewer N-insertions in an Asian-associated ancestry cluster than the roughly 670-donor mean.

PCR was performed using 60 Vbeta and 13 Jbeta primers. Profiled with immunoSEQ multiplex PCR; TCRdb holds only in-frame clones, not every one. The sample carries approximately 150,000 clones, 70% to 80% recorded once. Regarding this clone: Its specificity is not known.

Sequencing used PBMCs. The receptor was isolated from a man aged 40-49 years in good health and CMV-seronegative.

The CDR3 protein is CASSFRTGGEETQYF. The CDR3 DNA follows: TGCGCCAGCAGCTTCCGGACAGGGGGGGAAGAGACCCAGTACTTC. The chain carries TRBV5-1 and TRBJ2-5, with 10 bases lining up with TRBD1. Per the germline V gene, CDR1 is SGHRS and CDR2 is YFSETQ. The V segment lost 2 bases and the J segment 3 bases; nucleotides outside the gene matches: 4. The CDR3 consists of 15 residues.